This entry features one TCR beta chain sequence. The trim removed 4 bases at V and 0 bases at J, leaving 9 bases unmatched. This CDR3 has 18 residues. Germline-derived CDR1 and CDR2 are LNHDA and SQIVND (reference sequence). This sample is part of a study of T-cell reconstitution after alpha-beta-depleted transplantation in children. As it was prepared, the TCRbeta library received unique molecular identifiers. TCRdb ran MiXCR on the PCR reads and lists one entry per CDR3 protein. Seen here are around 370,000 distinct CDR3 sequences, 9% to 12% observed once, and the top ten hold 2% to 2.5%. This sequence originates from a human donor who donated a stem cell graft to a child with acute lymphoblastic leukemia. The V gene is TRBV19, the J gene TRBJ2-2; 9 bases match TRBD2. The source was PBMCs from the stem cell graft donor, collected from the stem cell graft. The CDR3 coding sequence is TGTGCCAGTAGTAAAAGAGCTAGCGGGGCCGCGAACACCGGGGAGCTGTTTTTT. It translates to CASSKRASGAANTGELFF.